The rows below give T cell receptor beta chains drawn from one sample of a study of graft-versus-host responses after intestinal transplantation. For these receptors, no antigen is known. The method was immunoSEQ multiplex PCR; TCRdb's version includes in-frame clones alone and lacks a portion of them. The table records about 110,000 clones, roughly 93% of them present only once. Sequences were derived from unstimulated CD8+ T cells sorted from spleen or lymph node cells, sampled before transplant. These receptors all stem from a human donor who was the organ donor for an intestinal transplant. Each CDR3 is given with its conserved first and last residue. A D gene is named only where the DNA matches it firmly. Clone size is given for some rows only: seen once, a few or many times, or a class if the clone is expanded.

d_gene	v_gene	abundance	j_gene	CDR3nt	CDR3aa
NA	TRBV6-1	NA	TRBJ1-1	TGTGTCTGGGGACTCGAAGCTTTCTTT	CVWGLEAFF
TRBD2	TRBV19	NA	TRBJ2-1	TGTGCCAGTAGTATGGGACTAGCGGGGAATGAGCAGTTCTTC	CASSMGLAGNEQFF
NA	TRBV30	NA	TRBJ1-1	TGTGCCTGGAGTGTCTCGAAGAACACTGAAGCTTTCTTT	CAWSVSKNTEAFF
NA	TRBV27	once	TRBJ2-7	TGTGCCAGCAGTTTTTTTTCGAACAGGGTAGGGTCCTACGAGCAGTACTTC	CASSFFSNRVGSYEQYF
TRBD1	TRBV28	NA	TRBJ1-4	TGTGCCACCAGGGGGAGGACTAATGAAAAACTGTTTTTT	CATRGRTNEKLFF
TRBD1	TRBV6-6	NA	TRBJ2-7	TGTGCCAGCAGTTACGGGACAGCCCTATACGAGCAGTACTTC	CASSYGTALYEQYF
NA	TRBV27	NA	TRBJ2-7	TGTGCCAGCAGTTTCTCGAGAACCTACGAGCAGTACTTC	CASSFSRTYEQYF
NA	TRBV2	NA	TRBJ1-4	TGTGCCAGCAGTGAGCGGGGGGCTAATGAAAAACTGTTTTTT	CASSERGANEKLFF
NA	TRBV6-5	NA	TRBJ1-5	TGTGCCAGCAGTTCAGACATCAATCAGCCCCAGCATTTT	CASSSDINQPQHF
NA	TRBV9	NA	TRBJ2-3	TGTGCCAGCAGCGCGGGACATCTAGGGGGAGATACGCAGTATTTT	CASSAGHLGGDTQYF
NA	TRBV7-8	NA	TRBJ2-1	TGTGCCAGCAGCTTAGTTTTCTATCCCAATGAGCAGTTCTTC	CASSLVFYPNEQFF
NA	TRBV10-3	NA	TRBJ1-1	TGTGCCATCGGTCTCCCCGGCGAACTCGCTTTCTTT	CAIGLPGELAFF
TRBD1	TRBV30	NA	TRBJ1-1	TGTGCCTGGAGTACCGACAGGGGGGCTGAAGCTTTCTTT	CAWSTDRGAEAFF
NA	TRBV19	NA	TRBJ2-2	TGTGCCAGTAGTATAGGGCCGGCGGGCGTCGGCCCCGGGGAGCTGTTTTTT	CASSIGPAGVGPGELFF
NA	TRBV5-4	few	TRBJ2-7	TGTGCCAGCAGCTTTCAGGGGACCTACGAGCAGTACTTC	CASSFQGTYEQYF
TRBD1	TRBV4-1	NA	TRBJ2-7	TGCGCCAGCACCGCCGGGACAGGGGCCTACGAGCAGTACTTC	CASTAGTGAYEQYF
NA	TRBV28	NA	TRBJ1-5	TGTGCCAGCAGTTCTAGAACCTGGACGGCGAATCAGCCCCAGCATTTT	CASSSRTWTANQPQHF
TRBD1	TRBV9	NA	TRBJ1-2	TGTGCCAGCAGCACCCCGGACAGGGAGTATGGCTACACCTTC	CASSTPDREYGYTF
NA	TRBV7-9	NA	TRBJ2-3	TGTGCCAGCAGCTTATGGACTACTCACACAGATACGCAGTATTTT	CASSLWTTHTDTQYF
NA	TRBV4-1	NA	TRBJ2-5	TGCGCCAGCAGCCAAGGGTCCGGCATTCGGGAGACCCAGTACTTC	CASSQGSGIRETQYF
NA	TRBV25-1	NA	TRBJ1-6	TGTGCCAGCAGGGGGCATAATTCACCCCTCCACTTT	CASRGHNSPLHF
NA	TRBV19	NA	TRBJ2-2	TGTGCCAGTAGTATAGGGAACCGGGAGCTGTTTTTT	CASSIGNRELFF
TRBD2	TRBV29-1	NA	TRBJ2-3	TGCAGCGTTGAACCGGTTAGCGGGAGCACAGATACGCAGTATTTT	CSVEPVSGSTDTQYF
TRBD1	TRBV29-1	NA	TRBJ1-1	TGCAGCGTCCCCGGGACAGGGGTGACTGAAGCTTTCTTT	CSVPGTGVTEAFF
TRBD1	TRBV7-3	NA	TRBJ1-1	TGTGCCAGCAGCTCATACCGGGACAGGGGGATGATGAACACTGAAGCTTTCTTT	CASSSYRDRGMMNTEAFF
NA	TRBV4-1	NA	TRBJ2-5	TGCGCCAGCAGCCAACCCTTCGACCGCTTAGAGACCCAGTACTTC	CASSQPFDRLETQYF
NA	TRBV6-5	NA	TRBJ2-7	TGTGCCAGCAGTTGGGGAGTCGAGCAGTACTTC	CASSWGVEQYF
NA	TRBV4-1	NA	TRBJ1-4	TGCGCCAGCAGCCAATTTTATGGGGGACGTGAAAAACTGTTTTTT	CASSQFYGGREKLFF
TRBD1	TRBV9	NA	TRBJ1-2	TGTGCCAGCAGCGTTGGAGGGGGCTACTATGGCTACACCTTC	CASSVGGGYYGYTF
NA	TRBV25-1	NA	TRBJ2-3	TGTGCCAGCAGTGAATTCCGCCCCACAGATACGCAGTATTTT	CASSEFRPTDTQYF
TRBD2	TRBV6-1	once	TRBJ2-3	TGTGCCAGCAGTGACTGGCTAGCGGGGACAGATACGCAGTATTTT	CASSDWLAGTDTQYF
TRBD2	TRBV4-3	NA	TRBJ2-5	TGCGCCAGCAGCCCAGCGGGGTCCCAAGAGACCCAGTACTTC	CASSPAGSQETQYF
NA	TRBV5-1	NA	TRBJ1-2	TGCGCCAGCAGCTTGGGGGGCTACCGCTATGGCTACACCTTC	CASSLGGYRYGYTF
TRBD2	TRBV7-9	NA	TRBJ2-1	TGTGCCAGCAGCTTAACCGGCGGGAGCTACAATGAGCAGTTCTTC	CASSLTGGSYNEQFF
TRBD2	TRBV7-2	NA	TRBJ2-7	TGTGCCAGCAGCCCAGGACTAGGCCTCTACGAGCAGTACTTC	CASSPGLGLYEQYF
NA	TRBV14	NA	TRBJ2-1	TGTGCCAGCAGCCAGGGGGACCGCAATGAGCAGTTCTTC	CASSQGDRNEQFF
NA	TRBV9	NA	TRBJ2-3	TGTGCCAGCAGCGACGACCAGGGGTGGGATACGCAGTATTTT	CASSDDQGWDTQYF
TRBD2	TRBV5-1	NA	TRBJ2-3	TGCGCCAGCCGCCTTAGCGGGAGCCTCGCAGATACGCAGTATTTT	CASRLSGSLADTQYF
NA	TRBV21-1	NA	TRBJ1-5	TGTGCCAGCAGCAAACGGCCCAGATTTACCATCCCTAGCAATCAGCCCCAGCATTTT	CASSKRPRFTIPSNQPQHF
TRBD2	TRBV4-2	NA	TRBJ2-1	TGTGCCAGCAGCCAAGAAGCGGGGCCTGACAATGAGCAGTTCTTC	CASSQEAGPDNEQFF
NA	TRBV5-4	NA	TRBJ2-7	TGTGCCAGCAGCTTGGACAGGGCCGCCTACGAGCAGTACTTC	CASSLDRAAYEQYF
TRBD1	TRBV9	NA	TRBJ1-3	TGTGCCAGCAGCGTCGCCGGGACAGCAGGAAACACCATATATTTT	CASSVAGTAGNTIYF
TRBD2	TRBV4-2	NA	TRBJ2-7	TGTGCCAGCAGCCAGGGCCTAGCGGGAGGACCGAGCTCCTACGAGCAGTACTTC	CASSQGLAGGPSSYEQYF